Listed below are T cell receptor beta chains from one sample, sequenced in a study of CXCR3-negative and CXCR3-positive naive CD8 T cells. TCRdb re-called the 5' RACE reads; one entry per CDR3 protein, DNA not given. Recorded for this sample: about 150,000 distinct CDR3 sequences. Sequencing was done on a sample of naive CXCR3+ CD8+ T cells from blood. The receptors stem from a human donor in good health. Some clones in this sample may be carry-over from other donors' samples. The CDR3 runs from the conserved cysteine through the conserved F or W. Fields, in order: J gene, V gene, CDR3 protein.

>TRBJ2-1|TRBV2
CASSGGGLNEQFF
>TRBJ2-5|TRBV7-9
CASSSGTSGGETQYF
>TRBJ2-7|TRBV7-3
CASSVGQGSEQYF
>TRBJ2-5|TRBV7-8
CASSLGAGGEETQYF
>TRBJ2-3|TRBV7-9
CASSYPGQGTDTQYF
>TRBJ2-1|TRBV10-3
CAISEVVGGLTNEQFF
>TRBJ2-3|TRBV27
CASRAPRDHNPSTDTQYF
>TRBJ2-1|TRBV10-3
CAISESGGGNEQFF
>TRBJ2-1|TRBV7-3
CASSFGGGVEQFF
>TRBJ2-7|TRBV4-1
CASSPSISGGYEQYF
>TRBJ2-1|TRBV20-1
CSATPYLNSYNEQFF
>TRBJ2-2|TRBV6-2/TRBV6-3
CASSYSPTHTGELFF
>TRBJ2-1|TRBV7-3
CASSLSAGGLDEQFF
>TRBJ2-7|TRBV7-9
CASSQPDRAYEQYF
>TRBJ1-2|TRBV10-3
CAISESETAYGYTF
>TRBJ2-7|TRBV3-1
CASSQVTARGPYEQYF
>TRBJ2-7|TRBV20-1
CSAGQFRRLPYEQYF
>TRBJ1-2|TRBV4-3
CASSPTHGPRDYGYTF
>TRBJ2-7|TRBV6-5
CASSSTTPLFEDYYEQYF
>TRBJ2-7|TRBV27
CASSPLYPGQAAAYEQYF
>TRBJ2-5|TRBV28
CASSLSLAGEVGDETQYF
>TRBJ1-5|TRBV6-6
CASSVGGQPQHF
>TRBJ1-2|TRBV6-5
CASSYGGPGGRGYTF
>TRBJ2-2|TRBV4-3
CASSQDTGTVITTGELFF
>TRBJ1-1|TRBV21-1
CASSPPFFGAKDNEAFF
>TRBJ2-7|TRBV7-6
CASSPGGAVYEQYF
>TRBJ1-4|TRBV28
CASSSPGSEKLFF
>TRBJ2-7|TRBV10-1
CASGRTGDYEQYF
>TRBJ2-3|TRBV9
CASSVVGESDTQYF
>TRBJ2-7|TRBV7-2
CASSSDPTYEQYF
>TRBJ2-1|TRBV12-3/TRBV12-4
CASSPGSSARQFF
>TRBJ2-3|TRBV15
CATSGWTTDTQYF
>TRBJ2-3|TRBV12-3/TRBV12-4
CASSPQQGGFSFSSTDTQYF
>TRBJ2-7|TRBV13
CASSATGSTYEQYF
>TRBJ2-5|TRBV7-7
CASSLGHIGETQYF
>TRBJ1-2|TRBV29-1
CSVSATGRLGYTF
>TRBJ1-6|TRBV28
CASSDPTRDSPLHF
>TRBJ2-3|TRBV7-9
CASSLATGISAQYF
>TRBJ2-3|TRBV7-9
CASSQQIAGGMSTDTQYF
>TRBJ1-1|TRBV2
CASQEGPTAAAFF
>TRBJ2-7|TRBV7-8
CASSLWDGSPYEQYF
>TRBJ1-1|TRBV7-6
CASSPTPNTEAFF
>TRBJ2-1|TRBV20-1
CSARLRTVVHNEQFF
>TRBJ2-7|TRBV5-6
CASSAGTSGFGSYERYF
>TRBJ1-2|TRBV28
CASSSPLPSPLEGYTF
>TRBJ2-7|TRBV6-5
CASSYAPTYEQYF
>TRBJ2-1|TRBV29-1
CSGTAGGSYNEQFF
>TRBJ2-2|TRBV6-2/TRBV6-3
CASTSLYTGELFF
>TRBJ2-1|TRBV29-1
CSVEDHPSGHNEQFF
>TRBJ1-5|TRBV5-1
CASSLTPYQPQDF
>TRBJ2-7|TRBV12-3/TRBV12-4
CASSFGGNGEQYF
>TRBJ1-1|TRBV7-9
CASSSTEMNTEAFF